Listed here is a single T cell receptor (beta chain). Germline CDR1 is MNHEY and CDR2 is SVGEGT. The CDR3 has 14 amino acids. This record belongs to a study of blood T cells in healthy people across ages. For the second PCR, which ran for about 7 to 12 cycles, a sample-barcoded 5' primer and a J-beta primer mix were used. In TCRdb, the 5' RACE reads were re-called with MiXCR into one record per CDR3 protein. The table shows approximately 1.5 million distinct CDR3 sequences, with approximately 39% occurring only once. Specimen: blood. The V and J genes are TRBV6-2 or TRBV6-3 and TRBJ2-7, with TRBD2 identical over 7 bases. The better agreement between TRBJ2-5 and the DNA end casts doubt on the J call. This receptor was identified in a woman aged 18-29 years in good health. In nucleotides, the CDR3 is TGTGCCAGCAGCTTCCAGACTAGCATGCAGACCCAGTACTTC. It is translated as CASSFQTSMQTQYF.